The source of this T cell receptor (beta chain) is a study of OX40 agonist ivuxolimab in advanced cancers. Overall study findings and caveats: Among T cells, CD8+ cells averaged more expanded clones than CD4+ cells. Among the lowest peripheral clonal expansion occurred in 0.1-3.0 mg/kg partial responders.

Profiling relied on immunoSEQ multiplex PCR, and the TCRdb table lists in-frame clones only, not all of them. The table shows approximately 49,000 clones, with 80% to 85% occurring only once. This clone was recorded a few times. Its antigen is unknown. This TCR was sampled from an adult with an advanced solid tumor such as melanoma, head and neck, liver or kidney cancer. Here the sequenced sample was CD4+ or CD8+ T cells sorted from blood, taken in a trial of the OX40 agonist ivuxolimab.

CDR3 sequence (DNA): TGTGCCAGCAGTTCCGGGACTAGCCTCGAGCAGTTCTTC. This sequence encodes CASSSGTSLEQFF. The rearrangement joins TRBV5-4 to TRBJ2-1; 9 positions match TRBD2. This CDR3 comprises 13 residues. Germline loops: CDR1 SGHNT, CDR2 YYREEE (reference sequence). With V trimmed by 5 bases and J by 10 bases, 7 bases remained unmatched.